This TCR beta chain was identified during a study of CD8 T cells in ankylosing spondylitis. Germline V gives CDR1 DFQATT, CDR2 SNEGSKA (reference sequence). The trim removed 6 bases at V and 10 bases at J, leaving 20 bases unmatched. This CDR3 spans 17 amino acids. In TCRdb, the 5' RACE reads were re-called with MiXCR into one record per CDR3 protein. This sample has about 310,000 distinct CDR3 sequences, with under 25% found just once. The receptor's source is a female donor with ankylosing spondylitis or in good health (not recorded which). Material: blood, either unsorted or a sorted T cell fraction (not recorded which). The chain joins TRBV20-1 to TRBJ2-1, with 11 bases that match TRBD2. CDR3 region: CSAGTLTSGSRPREQFF. Written as DNA, the CDR3 is TGCAGTGCCGGGACCCTCACTAGCGGGAGCCGGCCGAGGGAGCAGTTCTTC.